The T cell receptor beta chain under discussion was sequenced for a study of spatial heterogeneity in lung cancer. Whole-study context: Alpha-chain sequences were consistently detected in smaller numbers than beta-chain sequences.

TCRdb called the 5' RACE reads again in MiXCR, with one record for every CDR3 protein. The data show around 11,000 distinct CDR3 sequences, about 6% seen once. Documented time point: sample taken at primary tumor resection. This clonotype was seen at least ten times. This receptor was identified in a male donor with early-stage non-small cell lung cancer. The material sequenced was PBMCs, taken at surgery.

CDR3 protein: CASSYRTGAYGYTF. The CDR3 DNA is TGTGCCAGCAGTTACCGCACAGGGGCCTATGGCTACACCTTC. The chain carries TRBV6-2 or TRBV6-3 and TRBJ1-2; 7 bases align to TRBD1. CDR3 length equals 14 residues. CDR1 MNHEY and CDR2 SVGEGT come from the germline V gene. V was clipped by 2 bases and J by 4 bases; unmatched bases: 4.